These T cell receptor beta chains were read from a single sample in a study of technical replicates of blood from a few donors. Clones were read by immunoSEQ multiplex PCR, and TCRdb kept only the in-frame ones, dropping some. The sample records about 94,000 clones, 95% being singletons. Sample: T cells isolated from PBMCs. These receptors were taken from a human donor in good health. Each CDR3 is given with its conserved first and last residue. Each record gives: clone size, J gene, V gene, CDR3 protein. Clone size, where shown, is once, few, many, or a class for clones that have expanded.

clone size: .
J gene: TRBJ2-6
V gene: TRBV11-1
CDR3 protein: CASSYGTISGANVLTF

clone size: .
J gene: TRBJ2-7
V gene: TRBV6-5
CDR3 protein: CASSPLRTGDYEQYF

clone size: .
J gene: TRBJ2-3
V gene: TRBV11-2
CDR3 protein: CASSPSRGAADTQYF

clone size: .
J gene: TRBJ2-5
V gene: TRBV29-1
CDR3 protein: CSVTRGRETQYF

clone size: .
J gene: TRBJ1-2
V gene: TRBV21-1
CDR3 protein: CASSLIGRDRRSNYGYTF

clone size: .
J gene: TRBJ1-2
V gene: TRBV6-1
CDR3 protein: CASTTGLSNYGYTF

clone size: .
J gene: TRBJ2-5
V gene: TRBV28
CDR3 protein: CASSFQGLAGETQYF

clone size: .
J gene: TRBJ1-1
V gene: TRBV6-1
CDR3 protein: CASSERYSWDNEAFF

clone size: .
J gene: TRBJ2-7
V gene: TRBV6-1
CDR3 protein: CASSEGQASPYEQYF

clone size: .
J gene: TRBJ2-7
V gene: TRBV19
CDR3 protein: CASTPGAGERGSYEQYF

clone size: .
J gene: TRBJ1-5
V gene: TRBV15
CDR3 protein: CATIRDLQPQHF

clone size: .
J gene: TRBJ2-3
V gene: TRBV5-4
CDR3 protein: CASSFRLASSTDTQYF

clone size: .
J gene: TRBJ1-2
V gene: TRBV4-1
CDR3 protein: CASSQPDRESDGDYGYTF

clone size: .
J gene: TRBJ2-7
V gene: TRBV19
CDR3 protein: CASSSVLGARIYEQYF

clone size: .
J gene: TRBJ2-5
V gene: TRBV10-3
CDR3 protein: CAIRTGGETQYF

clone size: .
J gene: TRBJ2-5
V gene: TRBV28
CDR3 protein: CASSSLTRLAVQETQYF

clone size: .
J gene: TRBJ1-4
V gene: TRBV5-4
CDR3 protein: CASSPGGTNEKLFF

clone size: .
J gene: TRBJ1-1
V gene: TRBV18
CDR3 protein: CASSPTQQVNTEAFF

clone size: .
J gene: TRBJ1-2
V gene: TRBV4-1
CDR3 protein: CASSQDGPSRGGPYGYTF

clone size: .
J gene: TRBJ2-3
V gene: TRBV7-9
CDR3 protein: CASSSLPLAGGTDTQYF

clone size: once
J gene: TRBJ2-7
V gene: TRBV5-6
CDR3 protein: CASSFSERNEQYF

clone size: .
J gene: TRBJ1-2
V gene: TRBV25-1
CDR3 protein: CASSQAQGPGYTF

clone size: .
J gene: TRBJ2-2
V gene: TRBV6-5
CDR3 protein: CASDRGRNTGELFF

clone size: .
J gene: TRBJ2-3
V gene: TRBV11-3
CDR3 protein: CASSFTLTGSGTDTQYF

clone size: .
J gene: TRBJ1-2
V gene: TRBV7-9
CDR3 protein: CASSSGAATYGYTF

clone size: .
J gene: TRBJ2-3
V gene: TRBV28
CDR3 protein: CASTLSRDTQYF

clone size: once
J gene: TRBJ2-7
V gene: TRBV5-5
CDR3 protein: CASSHYLYYEQYF

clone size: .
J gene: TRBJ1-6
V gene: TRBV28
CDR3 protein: CASTLRGNNSPLHF

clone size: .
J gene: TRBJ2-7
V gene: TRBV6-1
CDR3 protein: CASNLSRGDEQYF

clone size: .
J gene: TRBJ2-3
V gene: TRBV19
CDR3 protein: CASTRDSRTDTQYF

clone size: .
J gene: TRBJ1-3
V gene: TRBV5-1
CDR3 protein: CASSSDSYSGNTIYF

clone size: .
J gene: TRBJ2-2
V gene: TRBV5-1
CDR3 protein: CASRGTRVNTGELFF

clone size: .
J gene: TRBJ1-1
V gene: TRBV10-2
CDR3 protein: CASSESKAAYRGSMNTEAFF